One sample yielded the 6 T cell receptor beta chains listed below, sequenced in a study of cytomegalovirus exposure and HLA in healthy donors. This PCR relied on a set of 60 Vbeta primers and 13 Jbeta primers. The protocol was immunoSEQ multiplex PCR, while the TCRdb copy is restricted to in-frame clones and leaves out a portion. The repertoire holds about 120,000 clones, with 74% as singletons. Material: PBMCs. The receptor set was obtained from a middle-aged woman in good health and CMV-seropositive.

The chain combines TRBV19 with TRBJ2-1; 7 bases fit TRBD1. The CDR3 has 12 residues. Germline-derived CDR1 and CDR2 are LNHDA and SQIVND (reference sequence). After removal of 7 bases from V and 7 bases from J, the junction contained 4 bases not matched to a gene. CDR3 sequence (DNA): TGTGCCAGTACTGACAGGGAGAATGAGCAGTTCTTC. This sequence encodes CASTDRENEQFF.

V gene TRBV5-1 combines with J gene TRBJ1-1; D call uncertain. The V gene lost 5 bases and the J gene lost 1 base, with 6 bases spanning the gap. CDR3 length: 12 amino acids. Germline loops: CDR1 SGHRS, CDR2 YFSETQ. The CDR3 loop is CASRESNTEAFF. In DNA, the CDR3 is TGCGCCAGCAGAGAGTCGAACACTGAAGCTTTCTTT.

CDR3: CASSPLTRNTEAFF. The CDR3 DNA sequence: TGTGCCAGCTCACCCTTGACAAGGAACACTGAAGCTTTCTTT. J is TRBJ1-1 and V is TRBV18; D is undetermined. The V gene's germline CDR1 is KGHSH and CDR2 LQKENI. The V end was cut by 3 bases, the J end by 1 base, with 9 bases between. The CDR3 is 14 amino acids.

This chain connects TRBV7-9 to TRBJ2-7; D may be TRBD1 (7 bases). The germline V gene has CDR1 SEHNR and CDR2 FQNEAQ (reference sequence). The CDR3 spans 14 residues. Trimming shortened V by 5 bases and J by 3 bases, and 14 bases separated the two germline ends. CDR3 sequence reads: CASSPGGRDYEQYF. The CDR3 DNA sequence: TGTGCCAGCAGCCCAGGGGGGCGGGACTACGAGCAGTACTTC.

The chain recombines TRBV18 with TRBJ1-1, with D hard to call. Trimming left V 0 bases short and J 1 base short, with 6 bases between. Germline CDR1 reads KGHSH; CDR2 reads LQKENI. The CDR3 has 14 residues. DNA of the CDR3: TGTGCCAGCTCACCACCCTCTAGGAACACTGAAGCTTTCTTT. Amino acids: CASSPPSRNTEAFF.

V gene TRBV28 combines with J gene TRBJ2-1, with D possibly being TRBD2 (7 bases). The CDR3 loop spans 16 amino acids. Trimming cost V 6 bases and J 9 bases, with 24 bases left between them. Germline V lookup: CDR1 MDHEN, CDR2 SYDVKM. The CDR3 reads CASSWTAGTIGAEQFF. The CDR3 DNA is TGTGCCAGCAGCTGGACAGCCGGGACTATCGGTGCTGAGCAGTTCTTC.